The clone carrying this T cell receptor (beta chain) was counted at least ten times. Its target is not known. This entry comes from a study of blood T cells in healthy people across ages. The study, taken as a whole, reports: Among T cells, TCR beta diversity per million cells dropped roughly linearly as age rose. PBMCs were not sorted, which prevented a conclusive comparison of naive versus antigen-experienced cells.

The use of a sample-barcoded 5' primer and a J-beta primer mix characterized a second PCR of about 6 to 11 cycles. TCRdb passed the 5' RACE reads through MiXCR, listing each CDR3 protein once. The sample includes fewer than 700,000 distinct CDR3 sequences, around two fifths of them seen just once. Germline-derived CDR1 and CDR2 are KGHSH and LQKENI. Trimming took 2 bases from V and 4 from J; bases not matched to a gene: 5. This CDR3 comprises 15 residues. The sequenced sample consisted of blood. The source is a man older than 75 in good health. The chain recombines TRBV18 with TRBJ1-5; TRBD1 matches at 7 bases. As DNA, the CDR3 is TGTGCCAGCTCACCAGGGGCAGGGGGTAATCAGCCCCAGCATTTT. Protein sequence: CASSPGAGGNQPQHF. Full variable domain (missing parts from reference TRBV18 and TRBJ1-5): NAGVMQNPRHLVRRRGQEARLRCSPMKGHSHVYWYRQLPEEGLKFMVYLQKENIIDESGMPKERFSAEFPKEGPSILRIQQVVRGDSAAYFCASSPGAGGNQPQHFGDGTRLSIL.